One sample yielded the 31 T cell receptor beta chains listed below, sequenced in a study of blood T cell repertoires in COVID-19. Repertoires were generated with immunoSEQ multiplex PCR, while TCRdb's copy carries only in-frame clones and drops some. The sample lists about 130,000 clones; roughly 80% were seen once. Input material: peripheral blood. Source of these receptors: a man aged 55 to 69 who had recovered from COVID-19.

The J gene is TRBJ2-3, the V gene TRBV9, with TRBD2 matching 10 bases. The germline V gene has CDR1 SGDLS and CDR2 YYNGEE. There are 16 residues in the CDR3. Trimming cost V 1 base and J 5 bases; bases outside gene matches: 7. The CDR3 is CASSVQAGGPGDTQYF. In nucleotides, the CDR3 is TGTGCCAGCAGCGTACAAGCGGGAGGGCCGGGAGATACGCAGTATTTT.

The CDR3, as DNA: TGTGCCAGCAGTTTCCGGGACAGGGGTAATCAGCCCCAGCATTTT. Translation: CASSFRDRGNQPQHF. This chain joins TRBV27 and TRBJ1-5, with 10 positions matching TRBD1. The CDR3 totals 15 residues. J was trimmed by 4 bases and V by 3 bases; bases with no gene match: 3. Germline assignment: CDR1 MNHEY and CDR2 SMNVEV (reference sequence).

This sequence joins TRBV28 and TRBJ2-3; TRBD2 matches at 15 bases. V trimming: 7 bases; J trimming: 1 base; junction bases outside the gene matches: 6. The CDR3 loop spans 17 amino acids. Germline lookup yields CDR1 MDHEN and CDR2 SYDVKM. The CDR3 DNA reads TGTGCCAGCACTGGGGGACTAGCGGGGGGCCGCACAGATACGCAGTATTTT. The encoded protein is CASTGGLAGGRTDTQYF.

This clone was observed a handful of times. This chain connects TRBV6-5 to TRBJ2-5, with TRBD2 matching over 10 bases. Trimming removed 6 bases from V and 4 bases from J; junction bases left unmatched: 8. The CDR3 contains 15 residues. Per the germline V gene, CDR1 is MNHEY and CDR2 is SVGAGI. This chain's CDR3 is CASSPSAGGLETQYF. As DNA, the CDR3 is TGTGCCAGCAGCCCCTCAGCGGGGGGGCTAGAGACCCAGTACTTC.

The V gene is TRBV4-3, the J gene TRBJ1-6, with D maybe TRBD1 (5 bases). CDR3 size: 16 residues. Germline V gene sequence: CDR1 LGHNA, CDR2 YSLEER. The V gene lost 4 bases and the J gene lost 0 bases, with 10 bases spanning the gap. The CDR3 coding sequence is TGCGCCAGCAGCCGGACACTTAGCTCCTATAATTCACCCCTCCACTTT. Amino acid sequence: CASSRTLSSYNSPLHF.

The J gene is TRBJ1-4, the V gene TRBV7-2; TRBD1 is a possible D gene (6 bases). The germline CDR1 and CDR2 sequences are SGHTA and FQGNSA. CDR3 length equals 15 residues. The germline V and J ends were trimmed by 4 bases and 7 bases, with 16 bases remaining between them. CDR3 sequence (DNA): TGTGCCAGCAGCTCGTTCAGGGGAGTTTCTGAAAAACTGTTTTTT. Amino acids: CASSSFRGVSEKLFF.

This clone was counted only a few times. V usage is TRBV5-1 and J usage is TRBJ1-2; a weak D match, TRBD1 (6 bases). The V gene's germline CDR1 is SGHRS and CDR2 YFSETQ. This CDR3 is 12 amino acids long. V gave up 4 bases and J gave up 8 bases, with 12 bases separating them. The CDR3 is CASSPWTEGYTF. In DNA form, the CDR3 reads TGCGCCAGCAGCCCCTGGACAGAGGGCTACACCTTC.

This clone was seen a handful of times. Written as DNA, the CDR3 is TGTGCCAGTACCCCCGGGACTAGCGGGAACAATGAGCAGTTCTTC. It translates to CASTPGTSGNNEQFF. J is TRBJ2-1 and V is TRBV19; 13 bases are shared with TRBD2. Germline lookup yields CDR1 LNHDA and CDR2 SQIVND (reference sequence). This CDR3 comprises 15 residues. With 7 bases clipped from V and 5 bases from J, the junction kept 5 bases outside the gene matches. The full variable domain, in which reference TRBV19 and TRBJ2-1 provide the parts outside the CDR3, is DGGITQSPKYLFRKEGQNVTLSCEQNLNHDAMYWYRQDPGQGLRLIYYSQIVNDFQKGDIAEGYSVSREKKESFPLTVTSAQKNPTAFYLCASTPGTSGNNEQFFGPGTRLTVL.

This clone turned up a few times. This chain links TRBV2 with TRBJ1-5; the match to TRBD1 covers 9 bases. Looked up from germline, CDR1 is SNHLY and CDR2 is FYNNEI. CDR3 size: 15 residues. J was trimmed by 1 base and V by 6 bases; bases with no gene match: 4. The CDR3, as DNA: TGTGCCAGCAGGATGGGGACAGGGAGCAATCAGCCCCAGCATTTT. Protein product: CASRMGTGSNQPQHF.

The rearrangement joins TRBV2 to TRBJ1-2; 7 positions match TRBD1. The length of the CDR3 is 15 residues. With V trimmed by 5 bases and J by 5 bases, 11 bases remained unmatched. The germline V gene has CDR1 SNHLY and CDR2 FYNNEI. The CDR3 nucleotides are TGTGCCAGCAGTTCCCAAGGGGGCGGGAATTATGGCTACACCTTC. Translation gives CASSSQGGGNYGYTF.

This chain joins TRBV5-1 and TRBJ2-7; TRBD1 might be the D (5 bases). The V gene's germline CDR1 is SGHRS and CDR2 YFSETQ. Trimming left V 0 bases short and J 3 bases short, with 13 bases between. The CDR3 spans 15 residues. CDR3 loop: CASSLEGDGLYEQYF. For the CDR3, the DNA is TGCGCCAGCAGCTTGGAAGGGGATGGGCTCTACGAGCAGTACTTC. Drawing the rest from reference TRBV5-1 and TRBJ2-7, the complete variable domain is KAGVTQTPRYLIKTRGQQVTLSCSPISGHRSVSWYQQTPGQGLQFLFEYFSETQRNKGNFPGRFSGRQFSNSRSEMNVSTLELGDSALYLCASSLEGDGLYEQYFGPGTRLTVT.

CDR3 DNA: TGTGCCAGCAGTCCACTCTTGGAAGCTTTCTTT. It specifies CASSPLLEAFF. The genes are TRBV6-6 and TRBJ1-1, with D unclear. V was shortened by 5 bases and J by 8 bases, with 9 bases between the two germline ends. CDR1 is MNHNY, CDR2 SVGAGI, per germline (reference sequence). This CDR3 region has 11 residues.

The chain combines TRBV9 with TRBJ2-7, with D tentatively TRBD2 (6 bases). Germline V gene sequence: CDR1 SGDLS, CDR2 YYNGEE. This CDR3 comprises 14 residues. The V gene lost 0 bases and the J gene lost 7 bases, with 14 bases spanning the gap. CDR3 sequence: CASSVGAGTAEQYF. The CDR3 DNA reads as TGTGCCAGCAGCGTAGGAGCGGGCACGGCTGAGCAGTACTTC.

The CDR3 spells CASSLRGGGRTEAFF. The CDR3 nucleotides are TGTGCCAGCAGCTTAAGGGGCGGGGGAAGGACTGAAGCTTTCTTT. This sequence joins TRBV7-8 and TRBJ1-1; TRBD1 might be the D (5 bases). The germline CDR1 and CDR2 sequences are SGHVS and FQNEAQ. V shed 2 bases and J shed 5 bases, with 15 bases lying between them. CDR3 length: 15 amino acids. Looking up the rest from reference TRBV7-8 and TRBJ1-1 gives the full variable domain: GAGVSQSPRYKVAKRGQDVALRCDPISGHVSLFWYQQALGQGPEFLTYFQNEAQLDKSGLPSDRFFAERPEGSVSTLKIQRTQQEDSAVYLCASSLRGGGRTEAFFGQGTRLTVV.

CDR3 sequence: CASSSLDRGGTDTQYF. In DNA, the CDR3 is TGTGCCAGCAGCTCCCTAGACCGAGGAGGCACAGATACGCAGTATTTT. The chain recombines TRBV5-5 with TRBJ2-3; no definite D call. Trimming pared 3 bases from V and 1 base from J, leaving 15 bases between. This CDR3 is built from 16 residues. Germline lookup yields CDR1 SGHKS and CDR2 YYEKEE (reference sequence).

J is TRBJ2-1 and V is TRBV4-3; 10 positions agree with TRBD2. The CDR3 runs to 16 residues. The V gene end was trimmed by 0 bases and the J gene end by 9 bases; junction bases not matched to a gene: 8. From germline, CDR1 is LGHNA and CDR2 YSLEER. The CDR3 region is CASSQDPAGGPREQFF. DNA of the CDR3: TGCGCCAGCAGCCAAGATCCAGCGGGAGGGCCCCGTGAGCAGTTCTTC.

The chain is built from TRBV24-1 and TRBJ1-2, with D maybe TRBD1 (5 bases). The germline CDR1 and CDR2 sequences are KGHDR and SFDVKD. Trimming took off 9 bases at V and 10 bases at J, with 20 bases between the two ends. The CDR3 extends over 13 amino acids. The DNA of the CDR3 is TGTGCCACCCAGAAAGGGGTTGACTTACCCTACACCTTC. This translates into CATQKGVDLPYTF.

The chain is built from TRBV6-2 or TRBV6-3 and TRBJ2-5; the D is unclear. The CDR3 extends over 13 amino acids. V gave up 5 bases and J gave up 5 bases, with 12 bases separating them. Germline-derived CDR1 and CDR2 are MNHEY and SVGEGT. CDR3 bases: TGTGCCAGCAGTGAGAGGCTACGGGAGACCCAGTACTTC. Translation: CASSERLRETQYF.

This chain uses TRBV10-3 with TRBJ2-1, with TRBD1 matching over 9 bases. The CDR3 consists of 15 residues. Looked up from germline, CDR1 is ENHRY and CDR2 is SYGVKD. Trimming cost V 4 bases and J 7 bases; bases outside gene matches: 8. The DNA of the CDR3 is TGTGCCATCAGTGGTCCGGGACAGGGCGCTAATGAGCAGTTCTTC. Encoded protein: CAISGPGQGANEQFF.

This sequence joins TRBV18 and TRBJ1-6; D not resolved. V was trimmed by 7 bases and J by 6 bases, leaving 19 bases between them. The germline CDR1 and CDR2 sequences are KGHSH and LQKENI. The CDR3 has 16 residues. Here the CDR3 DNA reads TGTGCCAGCTTACCCTATAGCGGGGTAGCTAATTCACCCCTCCACTTT. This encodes CASLPYSGVANSPLHF.

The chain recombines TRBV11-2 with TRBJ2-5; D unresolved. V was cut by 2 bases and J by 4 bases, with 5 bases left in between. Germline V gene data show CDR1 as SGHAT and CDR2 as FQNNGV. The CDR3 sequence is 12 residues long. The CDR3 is CASSLNRETQYF. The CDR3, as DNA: TGTGCCAGCAGCTTAAATCGAGAGACCCAGTACTTC. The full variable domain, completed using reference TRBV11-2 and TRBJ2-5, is EAGVAQSPRYKIIEKRQSVAFWCNPISGHATLYWYQQILGQGPKLLIQFQNNGVVDDSQLPKDRFSAERLKGVDSTLKIQPAKLEDSAVYLCASSLNRETQYFGPGTRLLVL.

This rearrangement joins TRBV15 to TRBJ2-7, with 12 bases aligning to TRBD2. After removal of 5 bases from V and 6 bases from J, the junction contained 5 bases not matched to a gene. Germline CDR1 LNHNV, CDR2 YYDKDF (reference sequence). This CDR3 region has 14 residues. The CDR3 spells CATSGSTSGSEQYF. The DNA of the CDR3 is TGTGCCACCAGCGGCTCGACTAGCGGGAGCGAGCAGTACTTC.

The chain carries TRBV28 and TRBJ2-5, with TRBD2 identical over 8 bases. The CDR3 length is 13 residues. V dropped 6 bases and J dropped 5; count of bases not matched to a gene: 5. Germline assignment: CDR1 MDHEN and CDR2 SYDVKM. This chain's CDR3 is CASRVAGRETQYF. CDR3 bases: TGTGCCAGCAGAGTAGCGGGACGGGAGACCCAGTACTTC.

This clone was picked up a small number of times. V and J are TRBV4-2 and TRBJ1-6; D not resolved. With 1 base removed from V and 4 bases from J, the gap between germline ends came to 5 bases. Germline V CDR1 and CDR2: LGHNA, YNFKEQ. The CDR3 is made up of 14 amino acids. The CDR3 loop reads CASSQAVYNSPLHF. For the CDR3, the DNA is TGTGCCAGCAGCCAAGCGGTATATAATTCACCCCTCCACTTT.

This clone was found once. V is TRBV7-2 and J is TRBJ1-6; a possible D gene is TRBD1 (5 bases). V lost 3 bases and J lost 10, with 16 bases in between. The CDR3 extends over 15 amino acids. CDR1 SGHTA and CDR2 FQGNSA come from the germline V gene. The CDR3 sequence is CASSFSISGGSPLHF. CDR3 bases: TGTGCCAGCAGCTTCTCCATATCCGGGGGATCACCCCTCCACTTT. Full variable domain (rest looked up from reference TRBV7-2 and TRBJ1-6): GAGVSQSPSNKVTEKGKDVELRCDPISGHTALYWYRQSLGQGLEFLIYFQGNSAPDKSGLPSDRFSAERTGGSVSTLTIQRTQQEDSAVYLCASSFSISGGSPLHFGNGTRLTVT.

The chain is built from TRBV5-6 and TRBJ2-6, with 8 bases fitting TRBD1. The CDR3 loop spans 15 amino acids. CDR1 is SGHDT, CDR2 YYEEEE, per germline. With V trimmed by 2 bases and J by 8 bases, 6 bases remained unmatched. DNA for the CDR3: TGTGCCAGCAGCTTATATACAGGGGGAACCAACGTCCTGACTTTC. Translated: CASSLYTGGTNVLTF.

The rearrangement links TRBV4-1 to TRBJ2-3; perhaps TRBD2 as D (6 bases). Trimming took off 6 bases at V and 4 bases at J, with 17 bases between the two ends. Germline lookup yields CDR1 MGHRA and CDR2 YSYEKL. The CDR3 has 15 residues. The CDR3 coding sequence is TGCGCCAGCAGGTGGGTCGGGAGAGGTTCAGATACGCAGTATTTT. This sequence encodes CASRWVGRGSDTQYF.

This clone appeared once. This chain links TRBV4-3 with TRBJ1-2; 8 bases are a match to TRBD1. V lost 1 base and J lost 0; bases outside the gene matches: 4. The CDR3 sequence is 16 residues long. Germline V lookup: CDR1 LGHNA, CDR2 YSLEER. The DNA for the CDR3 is TGCGCCAGCAGCCAAGGGACAGGGCAGGCTAACTATGGCTACACCTTC. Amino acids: CASSQGTGQANYGYTF.

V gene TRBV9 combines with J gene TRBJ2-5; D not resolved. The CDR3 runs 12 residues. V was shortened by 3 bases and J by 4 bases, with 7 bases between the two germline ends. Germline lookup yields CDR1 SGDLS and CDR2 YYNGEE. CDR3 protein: CASSASPETQYF. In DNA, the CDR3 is TGTGCCAGCAGCGCCTCTCCAGAGACCCAGTACTTC.

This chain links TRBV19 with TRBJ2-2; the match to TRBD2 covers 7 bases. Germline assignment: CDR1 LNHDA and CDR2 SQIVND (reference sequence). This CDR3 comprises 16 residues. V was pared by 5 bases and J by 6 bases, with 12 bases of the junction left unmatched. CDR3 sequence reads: CASSRLAVAVPGELFF. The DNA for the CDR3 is TGTGCCAGTAGTCGGCTAGCGGTTGCGGTCCCCGGGGAGCTGTTTTTT.

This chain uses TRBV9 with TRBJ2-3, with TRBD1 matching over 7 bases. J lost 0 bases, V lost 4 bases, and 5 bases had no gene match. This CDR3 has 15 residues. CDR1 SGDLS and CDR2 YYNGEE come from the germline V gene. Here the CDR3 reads CASSLGTASTDTQYF. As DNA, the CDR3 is TGTGCCAGCAGCCTCGGGACAGCTAGCACAGATACGCAGTATTTT.